The source of this T cell receptor (beta chain) is a study of blood T cell repertoires in COVID-19. At the level of the study: Acute and convalescent COVID-19 specimens originated in the United States, Italy and Spain. T cells, B-cell-depleted T cells, or PBMCs supplied cDNA or gDNA.

V shed 1 base and J 1 base; nucleotides not matched to a gene: 9. Germline lookup yields CDR1 SEHNR and CDR2 FQNEAQ (reference sequence). The CDR3 covers 17 residues. Original handling: Reference gene primer amplification yielded estimated nucleated cell counts. The assay was immunoSEQ multiplex PCR, and TCRdb's table has in-frame clones only and misses some. The DNA was the basis for D and trimming; V, J and clone size are from that table. The sample consists of tens of thousands of clones, around 80% of them appearing once. The rearrangement joins TRBV7-9 to TRBJ2-5, with 7 bases that match TRBD2. Sequencing was done on a sample of peripheral blood. The TCR comes from a woman in her sixties with acute or convalescent COVID-19. CDR3 nucleotides: TGTGCCAGCAGCTTAGACCTCTCGCCTAGCGGCCAAGAGACCCAGTACTTC. It encodes CASSLDLSPSGQETQYF.